This record covers a single T cell receptor (beta chain). The authors' processing: Quantification of nucleated cells was approximated via reference gene primer amplification. Data came from immunoSEQ multiplex PCR; TCRdb stores just in-frame clones and leaves some out. Clone size and the V and J calls come from that table; the DNA yielded D and trimming. The sample has some 140,000 clones, 65% to 80% seen once. The record originates from a study of blood T cell repertoires in COVID-19. The CDR3 covers 15 residues. Losses at the gene ends were 4 bases for V and 3 bases for J; bases not matched to a gene: 7. Per germline, CDR1 SGHNT and CDR2 YYREEE (reference sequence).

This TCR was recovered from a man between 60 and 75 years old with acute or convalescent COVID-19. The chain employs TRBV5-4 and TRBJ1-5; 7 bases align to TRBD1. The specimen was peripheral blood. For the CDR3, the DNA is TGTGCCAGCAGCGTCGGGACAGCCGACAATCAGCCCCAGCATTTT. The encoded protein is CASSVGTADNQPQHF.